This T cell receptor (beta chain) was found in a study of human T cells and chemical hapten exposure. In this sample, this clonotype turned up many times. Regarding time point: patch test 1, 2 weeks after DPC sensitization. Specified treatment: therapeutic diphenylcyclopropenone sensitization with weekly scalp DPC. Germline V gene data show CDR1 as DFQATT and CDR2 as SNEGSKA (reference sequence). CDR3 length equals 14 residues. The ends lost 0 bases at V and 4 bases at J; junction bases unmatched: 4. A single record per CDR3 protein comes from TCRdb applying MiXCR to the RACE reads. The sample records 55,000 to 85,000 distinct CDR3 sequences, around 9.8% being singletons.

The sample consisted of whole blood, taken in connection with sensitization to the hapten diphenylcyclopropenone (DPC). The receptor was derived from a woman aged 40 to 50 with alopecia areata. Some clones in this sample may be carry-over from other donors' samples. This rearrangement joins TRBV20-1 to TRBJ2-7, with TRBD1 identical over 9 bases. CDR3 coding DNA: TGCAGTGCTAGAGAGGGGACAGGGTGGTACGAGCAGTACTTC. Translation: CSAREGTGWYEQYF.